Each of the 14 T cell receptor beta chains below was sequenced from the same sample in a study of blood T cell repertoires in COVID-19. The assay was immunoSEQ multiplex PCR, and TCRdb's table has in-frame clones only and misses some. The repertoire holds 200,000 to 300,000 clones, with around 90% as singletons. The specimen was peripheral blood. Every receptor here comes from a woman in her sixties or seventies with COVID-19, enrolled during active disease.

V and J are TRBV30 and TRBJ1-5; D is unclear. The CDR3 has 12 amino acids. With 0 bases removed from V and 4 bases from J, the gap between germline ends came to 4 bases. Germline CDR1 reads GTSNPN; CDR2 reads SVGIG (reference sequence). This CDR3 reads CAWSVLNQPQHF. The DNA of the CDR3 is TGTGCCTGGAGTGTACTTAATCAGCCCCAGCATTTT.

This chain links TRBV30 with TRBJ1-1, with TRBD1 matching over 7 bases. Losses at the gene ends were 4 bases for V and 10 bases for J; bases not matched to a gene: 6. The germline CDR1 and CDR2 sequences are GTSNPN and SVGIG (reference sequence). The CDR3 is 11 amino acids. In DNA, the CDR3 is TGTGCCTGGACCCGACAGGGTTCAGCTTTCTTT. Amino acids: CAWTRQGSAFF.

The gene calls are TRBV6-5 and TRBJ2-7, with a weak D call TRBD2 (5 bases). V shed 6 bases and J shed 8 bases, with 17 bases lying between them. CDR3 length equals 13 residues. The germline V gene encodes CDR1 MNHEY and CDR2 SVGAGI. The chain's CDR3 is CASRDGLIGKQYF. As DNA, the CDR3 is TGTGCCAGCAGAGACGGACTCATCGGCAAGCAGTACTTC.

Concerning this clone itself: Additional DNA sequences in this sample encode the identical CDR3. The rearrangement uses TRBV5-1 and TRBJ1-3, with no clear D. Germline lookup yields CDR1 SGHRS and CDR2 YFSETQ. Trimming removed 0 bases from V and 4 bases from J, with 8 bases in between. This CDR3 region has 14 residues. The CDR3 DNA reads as TGCGCCAGCAGCTTGGCGGGGAGCGGAAACACCATATATTTT. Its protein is CASSLAGSGNTIYF.

In DNA form, the CDR3 reads TGCGCCAGCAGCCGTAGCGGGAGGAGTGAAGAGACCCAGTACTTC. Translation gives CASSRSGRSEETQYF. The chain uses TRBV4-1 and TRBJ2-5, with 10 bases fitting TRBD2. The CDR3 covers 15 residues. CDR1 is MGHRA, CDR2 YSYEKL, per germline. V was clipped by 4 bases and J by 3 bases; unmatched bases: 5.

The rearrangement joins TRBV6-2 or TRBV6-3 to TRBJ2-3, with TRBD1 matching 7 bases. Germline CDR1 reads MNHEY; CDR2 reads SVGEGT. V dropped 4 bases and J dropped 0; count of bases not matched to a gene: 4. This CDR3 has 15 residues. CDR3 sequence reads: CASSFGDRSTDTQYF. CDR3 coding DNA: TGTGCCAGCAGTTTCGGGGACAGAAGCACAGATACGCAGTATTTT.

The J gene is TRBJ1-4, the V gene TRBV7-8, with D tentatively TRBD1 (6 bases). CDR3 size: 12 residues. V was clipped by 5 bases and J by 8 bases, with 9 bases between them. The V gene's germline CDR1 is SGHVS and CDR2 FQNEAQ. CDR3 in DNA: TGTGCCAGCAGCCTGCAGGGGGAAAAACTGTTTTTT. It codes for CASSLQGEKLFF. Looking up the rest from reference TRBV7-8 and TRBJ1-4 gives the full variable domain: GAGVSQSPRYKVAKRGQDVALRCDPISGHVSLFWYQQALGQGPEFLTYFQNEAQLDKSGLPSDRFFAERPEGSVSTLKIQRTQQEDSAVYLCASSLQGEKLFFGSGTQLSVL.

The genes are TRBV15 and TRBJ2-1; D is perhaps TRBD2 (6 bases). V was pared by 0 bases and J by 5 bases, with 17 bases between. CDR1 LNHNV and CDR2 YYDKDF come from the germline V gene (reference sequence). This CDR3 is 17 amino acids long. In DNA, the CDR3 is TGTGCCACCAGCAGAGAGGGAGCGGGCCCCCCGGACAATGAGCAGTTCTTC. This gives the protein CATSREGAGPPDNEQFF.

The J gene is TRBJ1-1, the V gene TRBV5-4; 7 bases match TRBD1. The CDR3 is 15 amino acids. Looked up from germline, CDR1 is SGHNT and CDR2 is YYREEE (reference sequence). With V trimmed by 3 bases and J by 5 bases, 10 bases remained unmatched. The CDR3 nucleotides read TGTGCCAGCAGCTCGCAGGTCCACAGGGGAACTGAAGCTTTCTTT. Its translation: CASSSQVHRGTEAFF. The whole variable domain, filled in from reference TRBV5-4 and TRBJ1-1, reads ETGVTQSPTHLIKTRGQQVTLRCSSQSGHNTVSWYQQALGQGPQFIFQYYREEENGRGNFPPRFSGLQFPNYSSELNVNALELDDSALYLCASSSQVHRGTEAFFGQGTRLTVV.

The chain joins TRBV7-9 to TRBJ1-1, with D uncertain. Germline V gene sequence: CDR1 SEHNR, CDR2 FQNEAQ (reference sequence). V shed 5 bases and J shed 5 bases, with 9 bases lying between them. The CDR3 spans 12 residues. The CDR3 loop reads CASSRGRTEAFF. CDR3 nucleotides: TGTGCCAGCAGCAGAGGGAGGACTGAAGCTTTCTTT.

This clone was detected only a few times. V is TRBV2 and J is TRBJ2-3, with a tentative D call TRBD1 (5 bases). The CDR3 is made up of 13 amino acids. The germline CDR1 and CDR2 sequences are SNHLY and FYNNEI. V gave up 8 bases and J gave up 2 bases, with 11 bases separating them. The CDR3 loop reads CASEFRVTDTQYF. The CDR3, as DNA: TGTGCCAGCGAATTCAGGGTCACAGATACGCAGTATTTT. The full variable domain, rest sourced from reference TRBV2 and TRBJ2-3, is EPEVTQTPSHQVTQMGQEVILRCVPISNHLYFYWYRQILGQKVEFLVSFYNNEISEKSEIFDDQFSVERPDGSNFTLKIRSTKLEDSAMYFCASEFRVTDTQYFGPGTRLTVL.

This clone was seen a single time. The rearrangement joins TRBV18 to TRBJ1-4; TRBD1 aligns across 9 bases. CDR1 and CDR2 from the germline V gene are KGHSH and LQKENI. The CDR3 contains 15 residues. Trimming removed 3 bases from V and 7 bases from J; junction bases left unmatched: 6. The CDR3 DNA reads TGTGCCAGCTCACCGGGGACAGGGCTTAGTGAAAAACTGTTTTTT. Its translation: CASSPGTGLSEKLFF.

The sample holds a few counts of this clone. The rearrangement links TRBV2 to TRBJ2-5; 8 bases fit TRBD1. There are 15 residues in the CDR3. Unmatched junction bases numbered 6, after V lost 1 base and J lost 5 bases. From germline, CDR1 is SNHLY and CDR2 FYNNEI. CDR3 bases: TGTGCCAGCAGTGAAGTGGTGACAGGGGTTGAGACCCAGTACTTC. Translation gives CASSEVVTGVETQYF.

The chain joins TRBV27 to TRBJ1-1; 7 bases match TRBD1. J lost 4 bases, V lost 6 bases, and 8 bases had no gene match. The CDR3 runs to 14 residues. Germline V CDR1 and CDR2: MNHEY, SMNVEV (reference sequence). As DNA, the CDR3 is TGTGCCAGCAGACCACAGGGGAGGAGCACTGAAGCTTTCTTT. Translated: CASRPQGRSTEAFF.